The 10 T cell receptor beta chains below all came from one sample that was sequenced in a study of T cells in women clearing cervical HPV infection. Here immunoSEQ multiplex PCR was the method, and the copy in TCRdb shows in-frame clones only, minus some. This sample's table has about 31,000 clones. The sample consisted of blood buffy coat. These receptors were collected from a woman aged 18 to 75 with a cervical HPV16 infection that either progressed to CIN3+ or cleared (not recorded which).

Incomplete CDR3 DNA: TGTGCCACAGTGGACAGGGGGCTCTCCGAC. Its translation is CATVDRGLSD. The whole CDR3 protein is CATVDRGLSDYTF. The genes are TRBV2 and TRBJ1-2, with 11 positions matching TRBD1. The CDR3 extends 3 residues past the end of the read, so its final part is completed from the germline J gene. There are 13 residues in the CDR3. Per germline, CDR1 SNHLY and CDR2 FYNNEI.

Concerning this clone itself: The CDR3 goes on 3 residues after the read ends, and that part is filled in from the germline J gene. The rearrangement joins TRBV7-3 to TRBJ2-3, with D possibly being TRBD2 (5 bases). Germline-derived CDR1 and CDR2 are SGHTA and FQGTGA. With 3 bases removed from V and 2 bases from J, the gap between germline ends came to 9 bases. CDR3 length: 14 residues. This CDR3 reads CASSFGLYTDTQYF. CDR3 DNA (partial): TGTGCCAGCAGCTTTGGACTGTACACAGATACG.

As to this clone: Read coverage stops 3 residues before the CDR3 terminus; the germline J gene supplies the remainder. This chain uses TRBV7-2 with TRBJ1-1; D remains unclear. Germline V lookup: CDR1 SGHTA, CDR2 FQGNSA. The CDR3 loop spans 15 amino acids. CDR3 amino acids: CASSFRSSGEYGAFF. CDR3 DNA, as far as it was read: TGTGCCAGCAGTTTTAGGTCCAGCGGGGAATACGGA.

Notes on this clone: The CDR3 extends 3 residues past the end of the read, so its final part is completed from the germline J gene. This chain joins TRBV6-2 or TRBV6-3 and TRBJ2-1; maybe TRBD1 (5 bases). Trimming removed 8 bases from V and 2 bases from J, with 16 bases in between. CDR1 is MNHEY and CDR2 is SVGEGT in the germline V gene. The CDR3 sequence is 15 residues long. Here the CDR3 reads CASGLRARAYNEQFF. The covered CDR3 bases are TGTGCCAGCGGCCTTAGGGCCAGGGCCTACAATGAG.

The CDR3 region is CASSFRGVDVEAFF. The CDR3 bases that were read are TGTGCCAGCAGCTTCAGGGGGGTGGACGTTGAA. The chain carries TRBV7-2 and TRBJ1-1; 7 bases map to TRBD1. The read falls 3 residues short of the CDR3 end, and the missing part is taken from the germline J gene. Per the germline V gene, CDR1 is SGHTA and CDR2 is FQGNSA. V shed 3 bases and J 7 bases; nucleotides not matched to a gene: 8. The CDR3 has 14 residues.

A note on this clone: The read falls 3 residues short of the CDR3 end, and the missing part is taken from the germline J gene. The rearrangement links TRBV14 to TRBJ2-7; 12 positions agree with TRBD2. The germline V gene has CDR1 SGHDN and CDR2 FVKESK. V lost 5 bases and J lost 2; bases outside the gene matches: 4. There are 15 residues in the CDR3. The covered CDR3 bases are TGTGCCAGCAGCTCATCTAGCGGGGGGGCCTACGAG. Translating it yields CASSSSSGGAYE. The CDR3, in full, reads CASSSSSGGAYEQYF.

On this clone itself: The DNA ends 3 residues before the CDR3 does, and the rest of the CDR3 is filled in from the germline J gene. The V call is TRBV29-1, the J call TRBJ2-3; TRBD1 might be the D (6 bases). The CDR3 covers 13 residues. The V end lost 7 bases, the J end lost 4 bases, and 15 bases lay between the germline ends. Germline CDR1 reads SQVTM; CDR2 reads ANQGSEA. The CDR3 sequence: CSATPQGSDTQYF. Partial CDR3 DNA: TGCAGCGCCACCCCCCAGGGGTCAGATACG.

The DNA read from the CDR3 is TGTGCCAGCAGACGCGACATGAACACTGAA. It encodes CASRRDMNTE. The full CDR3 sequence reads CASRRDMNTEAFF. This chain connects TRBV6-4 to TRBJ1-1; D is undetermined. The read gets to within 3 residues of the CDR3 end, and the germline J gene fills in the rest. The CDR3 has 13 residues. Deletions cut 6 bases from V and 0 bases from J, with 8 bases between. CDR1 is MRHNA and CDR2 is SNTAGT in the germline V gene.

Comment on this clone: The CDR3 goes on 3 residues after the read ends, and that part is filled in from the germline J gene. The rearrangement uses TRBV28 and TRBJ2-7; D uncertain. This CDR3 spans 12 amino acids. With 2 bases removed from V and 2 bases from J, the gap between germline ends came to 4 bases. CDR1 MDHEN and CDR2 SYDVKM come from the germline V gene. The sequenced part of the CDR3 DNA is TGTGCCAGCAGTTTAGCGGCCTACGAG. Translation gives CASSLAAYE. In full, the CDR3 reads CASSLAAYEQYF.

Concerning this clone itself: The read is 3 residues too short to cover the CDR3 end, so that end is filled in from the germline J gene. The chain links TRBV6-2 or TRBV6-3 to TRBJ2-5; 11 bases align to TRBD1. The J segment lost 5 bases and the V segment lost 4 bases, leaving 6 bases of the junction unmatched. CDR3 length: 15 amino acids. From germline, CDR1 is MNHEY and CDR2 SVGEGT. CDR3 bases read: TGTGCCAGCAGTTCGGACAGGGGGCGATTCGAGACC. Its translation is CASSSDRGRFET. The whole CDR3 reads CASSSDRGRFETQYF.